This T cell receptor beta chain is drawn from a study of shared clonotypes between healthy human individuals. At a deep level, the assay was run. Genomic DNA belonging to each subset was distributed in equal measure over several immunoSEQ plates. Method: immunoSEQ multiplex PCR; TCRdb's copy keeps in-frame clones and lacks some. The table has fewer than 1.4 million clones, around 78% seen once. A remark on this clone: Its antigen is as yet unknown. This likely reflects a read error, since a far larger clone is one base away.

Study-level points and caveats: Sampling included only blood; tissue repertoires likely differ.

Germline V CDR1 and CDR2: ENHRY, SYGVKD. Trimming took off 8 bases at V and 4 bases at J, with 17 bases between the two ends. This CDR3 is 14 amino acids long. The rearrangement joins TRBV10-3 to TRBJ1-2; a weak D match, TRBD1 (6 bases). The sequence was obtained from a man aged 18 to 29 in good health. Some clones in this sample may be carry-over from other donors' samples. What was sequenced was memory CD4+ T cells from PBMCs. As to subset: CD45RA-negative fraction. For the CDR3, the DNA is TGTGCCATCGCCGAGGGGGGGTACGCCTATGGCTACACCTTC. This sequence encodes CAIAEGGYAYGYTF.